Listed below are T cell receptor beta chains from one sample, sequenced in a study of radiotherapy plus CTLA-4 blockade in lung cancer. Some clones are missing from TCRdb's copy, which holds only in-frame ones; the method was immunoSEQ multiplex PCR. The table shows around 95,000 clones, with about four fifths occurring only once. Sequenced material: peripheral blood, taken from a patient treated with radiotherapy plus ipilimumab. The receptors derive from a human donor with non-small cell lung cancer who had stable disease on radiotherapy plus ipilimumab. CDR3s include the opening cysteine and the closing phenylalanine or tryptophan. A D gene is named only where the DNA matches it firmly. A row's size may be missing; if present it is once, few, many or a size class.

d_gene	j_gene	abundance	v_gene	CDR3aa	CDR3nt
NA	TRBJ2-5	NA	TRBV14	CASSHSETQYF	TGTGCCAGCAGCCACTCAGAGACCCAGTACTTC
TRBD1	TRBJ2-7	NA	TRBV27	CASSPRTGAHTYEQYF	TGTGCCAGCAGTCCTCGGACAGGAGCCCATACCTACGAGCAGTACTTC
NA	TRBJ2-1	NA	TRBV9	CASSPNLDSYNEQFF	TGTGCCAGCAGCCCCAACCTGGACAGTTACAATGAGCAGTTCTTC
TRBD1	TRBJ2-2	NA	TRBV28	CASRTAGTGPTGELFF	TGTGCCAGCAGGACCGCCGGGACAGGTCCCACCGGGGAGCTGTTTTTT
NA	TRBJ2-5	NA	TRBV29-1	CSATPLRGTQETQYF	TGCAGCGCCACACCCTTAAGGGGAACCCAAGAGACCCAGTACTTC
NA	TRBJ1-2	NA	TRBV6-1	CATDYGYTF	TGTGCCACTGACTATGGCTACACCTTC
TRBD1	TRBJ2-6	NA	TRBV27	CARILRQGPPGANVLTF	TGTGCCAGGATATTGAGACAGGGACCCCCTGGGGCCAACGTCCTGACTTTC
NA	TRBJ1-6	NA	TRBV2	CASSEGTAKVSPLHF	TGTGCCAGCAGTGAAGGGACCGCTAAGGTCTCACCCCTCCACTTT
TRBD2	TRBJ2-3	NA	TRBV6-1	CASTPGLTSTDTQYF	TGTGCCAGCACCCCGGGACTAACTAGCACAGATACGCAGTATTTT
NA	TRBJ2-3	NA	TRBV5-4	CASSPAGRDGQYF	TGTGCCAGCAGCCCAGCGGGCCGGGACGGCCAGTATTTT
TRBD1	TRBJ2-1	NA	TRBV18	CASSPRTGNINEQFF	TGTGCCAGCTCACCAAGGACAGGGAATATCAATGAGCAGTTCTTC
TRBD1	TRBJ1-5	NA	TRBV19	CASSQDRVNQPQHF	TGTGCCAGTAGCCAGGACAGGGTCAATCAGCCCCAGCATTTT
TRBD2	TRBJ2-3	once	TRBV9	CASSGEGLARNTVQYF	TGTGCCAGCAGCGGGGAGGGACTAGCCCGGAATACGGTGCAGTATTTT
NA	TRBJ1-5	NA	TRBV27	CASSLERAGTQPQHF	TGTGCCAGCAGTTTAGAACGGGCCGGGACTCAGCCCCAGCATTTT
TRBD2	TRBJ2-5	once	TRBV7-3	CASSAGLAGGPGETQYF	TGTGCCAGCAGCGCGGGACTAGCGGGAGGGCCCGGGGAGACCCAGTACTTC
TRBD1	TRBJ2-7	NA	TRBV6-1	CASSAGQGGVYEQYF	TGTGCCAGCAGTGCTGGACAGGGGGGAGTTTACGAGCAGTACTTC
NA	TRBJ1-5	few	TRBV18	CASSRKGNQPQHF	TGTGCCAGCTCACGAAAAGGGAACCAGCCCCAGCATTTT
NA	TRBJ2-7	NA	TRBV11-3	CASSTGYEQYF	TGTGCCAGCAGTACAGGCTACGAGCAGTACTTC
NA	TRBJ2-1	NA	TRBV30	CAWGGISTYNEQFF	TGTGCCTGGGGGGGGATAAGCACCTACAATGAGCAGTTCTTC
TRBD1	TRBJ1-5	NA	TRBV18	CASSLGTVNAQPQHF	TGTGCCAGCTCACTCGGGACAGTCAACGCTCAGCCCCAGCATTTT
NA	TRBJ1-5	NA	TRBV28	CANTQGNQPQHF	TGTGCCAACACCCAGGGCAATCAGCCCCAGCATTTT
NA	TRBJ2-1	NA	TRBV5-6	CASSFLGLLSYNEQFF	TGTGCCAGCAGTTTCCTTGGACTATTATCCTACAATGAGCAGTTCTTC
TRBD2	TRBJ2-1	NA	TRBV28	CASSFGTSAYSYNEQFF	TGTGCCAGCAGTTTCGGGACTAGCGCGTACTCCTACAATGAGCAGTTCTTC
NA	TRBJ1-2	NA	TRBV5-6	CASSRGAGLVANYGYTF	TGTGCCAGCAGCCGGGGGGCGGGGCTCGTAGCTAACTATGGCTACACCTTC
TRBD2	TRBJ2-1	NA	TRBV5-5	CASSRSGTSGYEQFF	TGTGCCAGCAGCCGGTCCGGGACTAGCGGGTACGAGCAGTTCTTC
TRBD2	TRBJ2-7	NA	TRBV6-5	CASSYGTSQDEQYF	TGTGCCAGCAGTTATGGGACTAGTCAAGATGAGCAGTACTTC
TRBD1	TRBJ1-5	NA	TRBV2	CASSGGGGYSNQPQHF	TGTGCCAGCAGTGGCGGAGGGGGCTATAGCAATCAGCCCCAGCATTTT
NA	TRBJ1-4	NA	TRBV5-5	CASRGTVGEKLFF	TGTGCCAGCAGGGGCACTGTTGGCGAAAAACTGTTTTTT
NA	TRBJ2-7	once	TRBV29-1	CSVTGLDEQYF	TGCAGCGTCACAGGATTAGACGAGCAGTACTTC
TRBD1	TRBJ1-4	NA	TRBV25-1	CASRASSGTGGNNEKLFF	TGTGCCAGCAGAGCCTCCTCGGGGACAGGGGGTAATAATGAAAAACTGTTTTTT
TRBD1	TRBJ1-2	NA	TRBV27	CASSPNNQGAYGYTF	TGTGCCAGCAGTCCCAATAACCAGGGGGCGTATGGCTACACCTTC
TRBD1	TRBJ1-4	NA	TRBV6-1	CASSPDRAEKLFF	TGTGCCAGCAGCCCCGACAGGGCTGAAAAACTGTTTTTT
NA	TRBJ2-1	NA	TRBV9	CASSVAADGNEQFF	TGTGCCAGCAGCGTAGCAGCGGATGGCAATGAGCAGTTCTTC
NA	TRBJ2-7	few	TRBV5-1	CASRLEGGRRPYEQYF	TGCGCCAGCAGACTGGAGGGAGGCAGGCGCCCCTACGAGCAGTACTTC
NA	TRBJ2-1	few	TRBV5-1	CASRVRDSVMGEQFF	TGCGCCAGCAGGGTCCGGGACTCCGTGATGGGTGAGCAGTTCTTC
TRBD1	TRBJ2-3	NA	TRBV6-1	CASGRGTGRYF	TGTGCCAGCGGGAGGGGGACAGGGCGCTATTTT
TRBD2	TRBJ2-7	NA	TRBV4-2	CASSQGLAYEQYF	TGTGCCAGCAGCCAGGGACTAGCCTACGAGCAGTACTTC
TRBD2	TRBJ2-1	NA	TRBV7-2	CASSPRLAGGREQFF	TGTGCCAGCAGCCCACGGCTAGCGGGGGGACGTGAGCAGTTCTTC
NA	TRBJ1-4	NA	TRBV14	CASSQGNEKLFF	TGTGCCAGCAGCCAAGGAAATGAAAAACTGTTTTTT
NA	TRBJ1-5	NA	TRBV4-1	CASSQEGSGGTNQPQHF	TGCGCCAGCAGCCAAGAAGGCTCGGGAGGGACCAATCAGCCCCAGCATTTT
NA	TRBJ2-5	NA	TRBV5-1	CASNSGTSQETQYF	TGCGCCAGCAATTCCGGGACTTCCCAAGAGACCCAGTACTTC
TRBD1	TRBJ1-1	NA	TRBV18	CASSPAGQGFMNTEAFF	TGTGCCAGCTCACCCGCGGGACAGGGTTTCATGAACACTGAAGCTTTCTTT
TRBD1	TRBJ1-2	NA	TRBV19	CATTLGQGAWYGYTF	TGTGCCACCACCCTAGGACAGGGGGCTTGGTATGGCTACACCTTC
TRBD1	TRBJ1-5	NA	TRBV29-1	CSAQTGVDQPQHF	TGCAGCGCTCAGACAGGGGTGGATCAGCCCCAGCATTTT
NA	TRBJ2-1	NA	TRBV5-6	CASSLSTIAYNEQFF	TGTGCCAGCAGCTTGTCCACGATAGCCTACAATGAGCAGTTCTTC
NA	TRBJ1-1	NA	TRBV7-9	CASSLAVAGRRTEAFF	TGTGCCAGCAGCTTAGCGGTCGCAGGGCGGCGCACTGAAGCTTTCTTT
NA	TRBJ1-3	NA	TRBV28	CASSTPVRLSGNTIYF	TGTGCCAGCAGTACCCCGGTCAGGCTCTCTGGAAACACCATATATTTT
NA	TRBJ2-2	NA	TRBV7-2	CASSLAGGGEGELFF	TGTGCCAGCAGCTTAGCTGGCGGAGGGGAAGGGGAGCTGTTTTTT
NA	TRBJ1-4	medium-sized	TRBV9	CASSVGSPGKLFF	TGTGCCAGCAGCGTAGGATCCCCCGGGAAACTGTTTTTT
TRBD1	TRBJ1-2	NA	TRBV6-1	CASRGQGSGNYGYTF	TGTGCCAGCAGGGGACAGGGGTCTGGGAACTATGGCTACACCTTC
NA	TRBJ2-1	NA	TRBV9	CASSVTASSYNEQFF	TGTGCCAGCAGCGTAACGGCGAGCTCCTACAATGAGCAGTTCTTC
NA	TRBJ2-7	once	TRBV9	CASSTSGTSMYEQYF	TGTGCCAGCAGCACTTCCGGGACCTCGATGTACGAGCAGTACTTC
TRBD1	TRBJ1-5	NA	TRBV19	CASSNNRGNRNQPQHF	TGTGCCAGTAGTAATAACAGGGGAAATCGCAATCAGCCCCAGCATTTT
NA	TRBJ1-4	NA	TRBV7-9	CASSLRRGRATNEKLFF	TGTGCCAGCAGCTTACGAAGGGGTCGGGCGACTAATGAAAAACTGTTTTTT
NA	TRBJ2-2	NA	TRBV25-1	CASSAKWGAGNTGELFF	TGTGCCAGCAGCGCAAAGTGGGGGGCAGGGAACACCGGGGAGCTGTTTTTT
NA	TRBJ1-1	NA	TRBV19	CASSWDGWTEAFF	TGTGCCAGTAGCTGGGACGGGTGGACTGAAGCTTTCTTT
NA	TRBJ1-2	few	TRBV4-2	CASSGTLLYGYTF	TGTGCCAGCAGCGGGACCCTCCTCTATGGCTACACCTTC
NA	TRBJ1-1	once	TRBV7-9	CASSLDMGNTEAFF	TGTGCCAGCAGCTTAGATATGGGGAACACTGAAGCTTTCTTT
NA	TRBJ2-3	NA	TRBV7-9	CASRPTGLTDTQYF	TGTGCCAGCAGACCCACAGGGTTAACAGATACGCAGTATTTT